Presented here are 6 T cell receptor beta chains from one specimen sequenced in a study of OX40 agonist ivuxolimab in advanced cancers. The assay was immunoSEQ multiplex PCR, and TCRdb's table has in-frame clones only and misses some. The sample shows 84,000 or so clones, around 90% of them seen only once. This specimen consisted of CD4+ or CD8+ T cells sorted from blood, obtained in a trial of the OX40 agonist ivuxolimab. These receptors came from an adult with an advanced solid tumor such as melanoma, head and neck, liver or kidney cancer.

Only a few counts were recorded for this clone. The genes are TRBV19 and TRBJ2-6, with D hard to call. The CDR3 runs to 12 residues. V lost 8 bases and J lost 1, with 3 bases in between. Germline CDR1 LNHDA, CDR2 SQIVND (reference sequence). DNA for the CDR3: TGTGCCAGTGGTTCTGGGGCCAACGTCCTGACTTTC. It is translated as CASGSGANVLTF.

V and J are TRBV6-4 and TRBJ1-2, with unresolved D. Trimming left V 0 bases short and J 5 bases short, with 1 base between. Germline V gene sequence: CDR1 MRHNA, CDR2 SNTAGT. The CDR3 consists of 11 residues. CDR3 DNA: TGTGCCAGCAGTGACTCATATGGCTACACCTTC. Protein sequence: CASSDSYGYTF.

The V and J genes are TRBV18 and TRBJ2-7, with 10 bases that match TRBD1. This CDR3 region has 16 residues. Germline V gives CDR1 KGHSH, CDR2 LQKENI. J was trimmed by 1 base and V by 3 bases; bases with no gene match: 6. The CDR3 region has the DNA TGTGCCAGCTCACCTACCCAGGGACAGGGGTCCTACGAGCAGTACTTC. It is translated as CASSPTQGQGSYEQYF. Together with reference TRBV18 and TRBJ2-7, the CDR3 gives the full variable domain: NAGVMQNPRHLVRRRGQEARLRCSPMKGHSHVYWYRQLPEEGLKFMVYLQKENIIDESGMPKERFSAEFPKEGPSILRIQQVVRGDSAAYFCASSPTQGQGSYEQYFGPGTRLTVT.

The chain joins TRBV10-3 to TRBJ1-1, with a possible D match to TRBD1 (5 bases). The CDR3 spans 15 residues. Looked up from germline, CDR1 is ENHRY and CDR2 is SYGVKD. The ends were cut back, 0 bases at V and 4 bases at J, with 12 bases in the middle. The CDR3, as DNA: TGTGCCATCAGTGAGTCGGGCAGGGCGGGCACTGAAGCTTTCTTT. Protein product: CAISESGRAGTEAFF.

This clone appeared a single time. The CDR3 region has the DNA TGTGCCAGCAGTTACCCGACTGGGACTCAATCTGAAGCTTTCTTT. Translated, it gives CASSYPTGTQSEAFF. J is TRBJ1-1 and V is TRBV6-6; tentative D call: TRBD1 (5 bases). CDR1 is MNHNY, CDR2 SVGAGI, per germline (reference sequence). The CDR3 is 15 amino acids. Trimming pared 2 bases from V and 6 bases from J, leaving 16 bases between.

This clone was seen only a few times. The chain links TRBV4-1 to TRBJ2-4, with D perhaps matching TRBD1 (6 bases). CDR3 length: 18 amino acids. V dropped 0 bases and J dropped 2 bases, with 17 bases sitting between them. Germline loops: CDR1 MGHRA, CDR2 YSYEKL. The CDR3, as DNA: TGCGCCAGCAGCCAAGATCTAGGGCAGGGGATGACCAAAAACATTCAGTACTTC. It specifies CASSQDLGQGMTKNIQYF.